The rows below give T cell receptor beta chains drawn from one sample of a study of vaccination and CD4 T cells after COVID-19. These receptors' targets are unknown. Each CDR3 protein is one row after TCRdb ran MiXCR on the PCR reads. The table records fewer than 25,000 distinct CDR3 sequences, roughly 45% of them present only once. The sample consisted of CD4+ T cells from blood, cultured in vitro, taken about 7 months after SARS-CoV-2 vaccination. The receptors come from a human donor who had recovered from COVID-19. Both conserved end residues are part of each CDR3. Fields, in order: clone size, J gene, D gene, V gene, CDR3 length, CDR3 DNA, CDR3 protein. D genes are given only for firm matches. Only part of the rows carry a size: once, few, many, or a class if the clone is expanded.

>NA|TRBJ2-7|TRBD2|TRBV20-1|14
TGCAGTGCTAGGATACTAGCGGGAGGATCCGAGCAGTACTTC
CSARILAGGSEQYF
>medium-sized|TRBJ1-2|NA|TRBV6-1|12
TGTGCCAGCAGTGGTTGGCTGGATCGCTACACCTTC
CASSGWLDRYTF
>NA|TRBJ1-5|NA|TRBV6-1|14
TGTGCCAGCACCGAAACTAATAGCAATCAGCCCCAGCATTTT
CASTETNSNQPQHF
>NA|TRBJ2-1|TRBD2|TRBV20-1|15
TGCAGTGCTAGAGCTAGCGGGAGGCCCTACAATGAGCAGTTCTTC
CSARASGRPYNEQFF
>NA|TRBJ2-2|NA|TRBV7-2|12
TGTGCCAGCAGCTTAGGCCCCGGGGAGCTGTTTTTT
CASSLGPGELFF
>medium-sized|TRBJ1-5|NA|TRBV20-1|15
TGCAGTGCTAGAGATCAGCGAAGGAGCAATCAGCCCCAGCATTTT
CSARDQRRSNQPQHF
>NA|TRBJ1-2|NA|TRBV20-1|15
TGCAGTGCTTGGATTAGCGAGACAGCTGACTATGGCTACACCTTC
CSAWISETADYGYTF
>few|TRBJ2-5|NA|TRBV20-1|15
TGCAGTGCTAGAGTTGCCGGGGTGCGGAAAGAGACCCAGTACTTC
CSARVAGVRKETQYF
>medium-sized|TRBJ1-2|NA|TRBV7-2|13
TGTGCCAGCAGCTTAGACAGGGTGTATGGCTACACCTTC
CASSLDRVYGYTF
>few|TRBJ1-2|NA|TRBV28|16
TGTGCCAGCAGTAGTCCCCGGGGGGCTGGGGCGGATTCCTACACCTTC
CASSSPRGAGADSYTF
>NA|TRBJ2-7|TRBD2|TRBV20-1|14
TGCAGTGCTAGAGATCAAGCCCGGGGGGACGAGCAGTACTTC
CSARDQARGDEQYF
>NA|TRBJ2-3|TRBD1|TRBV7-9|15
TGTGCCAGCAGCTACCTCAGGGGGCTCGCAGATACGCAGTATTTT
CASSYLRGLADTQYF
>NA|TRBJ2-1|TRBD2|TRBV20-1|13
TGCAGTGCGTGGACTAGGCCTTACAATGAGCAGTTCTTC
CSAWTRPYNEQFF
>NA|TRBJ2-2|NA|TRBV7-9|15
TGTGCCAGCAGCTGGGTTAGAAGTTCCCCCGGGGAGCTGTTTTTT
CASSWVRSSPGELFF
>NA|TRBJ2-1|NA|TRBV20-1|13
TGCAGTGCTAATCCCCCTAGCGTGGTCCACCAGTTCTTC
CSANPPSVVHQFF
>NA|TRBJ2-1|TRBD2|TRBV15|16
TGTGCCACCAGCAGAGGATTAGCGGGCATAGGTAATGAGCAGTTCTTC
CATSRGLAGIGNEQFF
>NA|TRBJ1-2|NA|TRBV24-1|17
TGTGCCACCAGTGAAGGCTCCTCTGGAAGGGCAGGCTATGGCTACACCTTC
CATSEGSSGRAGYGYTF
>NA|TRBJ1-5|TRBD1|TRBV19|17
TGTGCCAGTACCGTAACAGGGGGGGGTGGTAGCAATCAGCCCCAGCATTTT
CASTVTGGGGSNQPQHF
>few|TRBJ1-1|NA|TRBV19|11
TGTGCCAGTAGTCGGAACACTGAAGCTTTCTTT
CASSRNTEAFF
>few|TRBJ2-3|NA|TRBV20-1|15
TGCAGTGCTAGAGGCGGGGATACCCTTCGGGATACGCAGTATTTT
CSARGGDTLRDTQYF
>NA|TRBJ1-2|NA|TRBV20-1|16
TGCAGTGCTACATCACCTACAGACAGCCTTAACTATGGCTACACCTTC
CSATSPTDSLNYGYTF
>few|TRBJ2-2|TRBD1|TRBV20-1|14
TGCAGTGCTGAGACAGGGGGCTTTACCGGGGAGCTGTTTTTT
CSAETGGFTGELFF
>NA|TRBJ2-1|TRBD2|TRBV19|14
TGTGCCAGTACCGGGACTAGCGGGAGGTATGAGCAGTTCTTC
CASTGTSGRYEQFF
>NA|TRBJ1-5|NA|TRBV28|14
TGTGCCAGCAGTACTACGGGACCGCAGCCTCGGGGGCATTTT
CASSTTGPQPRGHF
>NA|TRBJ2-3|TRBD1|TRBV15|15
TGTGCCACCAGCAGATCGGTTCAGGGGGCAGATACGCAGTATTTT
CATSRSVQGADTQYF
>NA|TRBJ1-6|NA|TRBV6-5|15
TGTGCCAGCAGTTACTTGTTGCGCTATAATTCACCCCTCCACTTT
CASSYLLRYNSPLHF
>NA|TRBJ2-5|TRBD2|TRBV6-1|17
TGTGCCAGCGGGGGGACTAGCGGGAGGGCCTATCGAGAGACCCAGTACTTC
CASGGTSGRAYRETQYF
>NA|TRBJ2-5|TRBD1|TRBV7-9|16
TGTGCCAGCAGCCGGACAGGGATTGGGGGTCGAGAGACCCAGTACTTC
CASSRTGIGGRETQYF
>few|TRBJ2-2|NA|TRBV20-1|16
TGCAGTGCTGTGGGCCGACGACCTGAGAACACCGGGGAGCTGTTTTTT
CSAVGRRPENTGELFF